What follows are 18 T cell receptor beta chains derived from one specimen sequenced in a study of CD4 T cells in relation to SARS-CoV-2 and coronaviruses. Which antigens these TCRs recognize remains unknown. Before the COVID-19 pandemic, during about 2011-2019, CD4+ T cells were taken from unexposed donors. CD4+ T cells were isolated from the cells after roughly 11 days of culture. Sequencing used immunoSEQ multiplex PCR; TCRdb keeps in-frame clones, though not all of them. The repertoire holds under 25,000 clones, roughly four fifths seen once, with 21% in the top ten. The sequencing sample was made of CD4+ T cells from PBMCs, cultured in vitro. These receptor sequences come from a human donor in good health.

This clone was seen once. This chain joins TRBV9 and TRBJ2-1; 8 bases map to TRBD2. The CDR3 is 16 residues long. Trimming cost V 4 bases and J 1 base; bases outside gene matches: 7. From germline, CDR1 is SGDLS and CDR2 YYNGEE. CDR3 loop: CASSRGGGSSYNEQFF. The DNA for the CDR3 is TGTGCCAGCAGCCGGGGGGGCGGGAGTTCCTACAATGAGCAGTTCTTC.

The V and J genes are TRBV19 and TRBJ2-7, with 8 bases identical to TRBD1. CDR1 is LNHDA and CDR2 is SQIVND in the germline V gene (reference sequence). V shed 7 bases, J shed 6 bases, and the junction held 14 bases outside the gene matches. The CDR3 has 15 residues. CDR3: CASIGQGPGRPEQYF. CDR3 sequence (DNA): TGTGCCAGTATTGGACAGGGACCAGGCCGCCCCGAGCAGTACTTC.

This clone has a handful of counts. Written as DNA, the CDR3 is TGTGCCAGCAGCTTAAGAGCGGGGGGCGACTCCTACGAGCAGTACTTC. It specifies CASSLRAGGDSYEQYF. The rearrangement uses TRBV5-5 and TRBJ2-7; TRBD2 aligns across 9 bases. With V trimmed by 2 bases and J by 0 bases, 6 bases remained unmatched. This CDR3 comprises 16 residues. Germline CDR1 SGHKS, CDR2 YYEKEE (reference sequence).

This clone has a handful of counts. The chain is built from TRBV4-3 and TRBJ1-2; 9 positions match TRBD1. Germline CDR1 LGHNA, CDR2 YSLEER. The CDR3 runs to 16 residues. V lost 0 bases, J lost 3 bases, and 5 bases stayed unmatched. DNA of the CDR3: TGCGCCAGCAGCCAAGATCACAGGGGGCTCGACTATGGCTACACCTTC. It is translated as CASSQDHRGLDYGYTF.

V usage is TRBV2 and J usage is TRBJ2-7, with 10 nucleotides matching TRBD2. The CDR3 covers 13 residues. CDR1 is SNHLY, CDR2 FYNNEI, per germline. J was trimmed by 1 base and V by 11 bases; bases with no gene match: 5. The CDR3 spells CADATSGSYEQYF. In nucleotides, the CDR3 is TGTGCCGATGCGACTAGCGGGTCCTACGAGCAGTACTTC. The whole variable domain, remainder taken from reference TRBV2 and TRBJ2-7, is EPEVTQTPSHQVTQMGQEVILRCVPISNHLYFYWYRQILGQKVEFLVSFYNNEISEKSEIFDDQFSVERPDGSNFTLKIRSTKLEDSAMYFCADATSGSYEQYFGPGTRLTVT.

This chain uses TRBV7-9 with TRBJ2-7; 7 bases fit TRBD2. The CDR3 sequence is 13 residues long. The germline CDR1 and CDR2 sequences are SEHNR and FQNEAQ (reference sequence). J was trimmed by 4 bases and V by 8 bases; bases with no gene match: 8. CDR3 in amino acids: CASRSGSGYEQYF. The CDR3, as DNA: TGTGCCAGCCGATCAGGTAGCGGGTACGAGCAGTACTTC.

This chain links TRBV19 with TRBJ2-3; the D call may be TRBD1 or TRBD2 (5 bases each). The CDR3 spans 15 residues. V lost 3 bases and J 3 bases, leaving 13 bases between the germline ends. Germline V lookup: CDR1 LNHDA, CDR2 SQIVND (reference sequence). The CDR3: CASSIGDQITDTQYF. CDR3 coding DNA: TGTGCCAGTAGTATCGGGGACCAGATTACAGATACGCAGTATTTT.

V usage is TRBV29-1 and J usage is TRBJ2-5; weak D call: TRBD2 (5 bases). Trimming cost V 7 bases and J 5 bases, with 14 bases left between them. Germline loops: CDR1 SQVTM, CDR2 ANQGSEA. CDR3 length: 12 residues. CDR3 sequence (DNA): TGCAGCGCATTATCCGGGAAGGAGACCCAGTACTTC. Its translation is CSALSGKETQYF.

This sequence joins TRBV4-3 and TRBJ1-5; D is undetermined. V was clipped by 0 bases and J by 0 bases, with 3 bases between them. This CDR3 comprises 14 residues. CDR1 and CDR2 (germline): LGHNA, YSLEER. The CDR3 coding sequence is TGCGCCAGCAGCCAAGACATTAGCAATCAGCCCCAGCATTTT. Translated: CASSQDISNQPQHF.

This chain links TRBV7-2 with TRBJ1-2; TRBD1 is a possible D gene (5 bases). The CDR3 sequence is 13 residues long. The V end was cut by 2 bases, the J end by 7 bases, with 11 bases between. Germline CDR1 and CDR2: SGHTA and FQGNSA. For the CDR3, the DNA is TGTGCCAGCAGCTTACGGGACGAGGGTGGCTACACCTTC. Protein: CASSLRDEGGYTF.

The chain carries TRBV7-2 and TRBJ2-5; TRBD1 is a possible D gene (5 bases). The CDR3 loop spans 15 amino acids. Germline CDR1 SGHTA, CDR2 FQGNSA. V was trimmed by 4 bases and J by 7 bases, leaving 19 bases between them. CDR3: CASSYVSQGAATQYF. Here the CDR3 DNA reads TGTGCCAGCAGCTATGTCTCCCAAGGGGCCGCGACCCAGTACTTC.

The chain combines TRBV3-1 (or the pseudogene TRBV3-2) with TRBJ2-1; D is undetermined. CDR3 length: 14 amino acids. Germline-derived CDR1 and CDR2 are LGHDT and YNNKEL (reference sequence). Trimming removed 6 bases from V and 6 bases from J, with 15 bases in between. DNA of the CDR3: TGTGCCAGCAGTCTGGGGTCGATAGGCAATGAGCAGTTCTTC. Encoded protein: CASSLGSIGNEQFF.

The chain joins TRBV3-1 (or the pseudogene TRBV3-2) to TRBJ2-5; 11 positions match TRBD2. The CDR3 sequence is 16 residues long. V lost 1 base to trimming and J lost 5 bases; unmatched junction nucleotides: 6. Germline-derived CDR1 and CDR2 are LGHDT and YNNKEL (reference sequence). The CDR3 reads CASSQGLAGGPETQYF. DNA of the CDR3: TGTGCCAGCAGCCAAGGCCTAGCGGGGGGTCCGGAGACCCAGTACTTC.

This clone was detected only a few times. The chain recombines TRBV19 with TRBJ1-5; the D is unclear. V was trimmed by 3 bases and J by 0 bases, leaving 9 bases between them. The CDR3 has 15 residues. Germline-derived CDR1 and CDR2 are LNHDA and SQIVND (reference sequence). The CDR3 sequence: CASSITRYSNQPQHF. DNA of the CDR3: TGTGCCAGTAGTATTACCCGGTATAGCAATCAGCCCCAGCATTTT.

The sample holds a few counts of this clone. The V call is TRBV7-3, the J call TRBJ2-1; D ambiguous. The CDR3 consists of 13 residues. V was pared by 5 bases and J by 10 bases, with 15 bases between. CDR1 and CDR2 from the germline V gene are SGHTA and FQGTGA. The CDR3 is CASSPHPVSEQFF. The CDR3 DNA reads TGTGCCAGCAGCCCCCACCCCGTGAGCGAGCAGTTCTTC. The full variable domain, with the rest looked up from reference TRBV7-3 and TRBJ2-1, is GAGVSQTPSNKVTEKGKYVELRCDPISGHTALYWYRQSLGQGPEFLIYFQGTGAADDSGLPNDRFFAVRPEGSVSTLKIQRTERGDSAVYLCASSPHPVSEQFFGPGTRLTVL.

The CDR3 nucleotides are TGTGCCAGCAGCTTAGTGAGCGATAGCGGGAGTGAGACCCAGTACTTC. Translating it yields CASSLVSDSGSETQYF. The chain couples TRBV7-2 to TRBJ2-5; 9 bases map to TRBD2. J lost 5 bases, V lost 1 base, and 8 bases had no gene match. The CDR3 sequence is 16 residues long. CDR1 and CDR2 (germline): SGHTA, FQGNSA.

The chain uses TRBV19 and TRBJ2-1; tentative D call: TRBD2 (7 bases). In germline, CDR1 is LNHDA, CDR2 SQIVND (reference sequence). V lost 5 bases and J lost 4, with 12 bases in between. This CDR3 is built from 14 residues. This CDR3 reads CASSGGADYNEQFF. The DNA for the CDR3 is TGTGCCAGTAGTGGGGGGGCGGATTACAATGAGCAGTTCTTC.

The rearrangement links TRBV27 to TRBJ2-3; no reliable D call. The V end was cut by 6 bases, the J end by 4 bases, with 20 bases between. CDR1 MNHEY and CDR2 SMNVEV come from the germline V gene (reference sequence). The CDR3 runs to 16 residues. The CDR3 sequence: CASSPIVVPVADTQYF. The CDR3 nucleotides are TGTGCCAGCAGCCCTATCGTCGTGCCGGTGGCAGATACGCAGTATTTT.